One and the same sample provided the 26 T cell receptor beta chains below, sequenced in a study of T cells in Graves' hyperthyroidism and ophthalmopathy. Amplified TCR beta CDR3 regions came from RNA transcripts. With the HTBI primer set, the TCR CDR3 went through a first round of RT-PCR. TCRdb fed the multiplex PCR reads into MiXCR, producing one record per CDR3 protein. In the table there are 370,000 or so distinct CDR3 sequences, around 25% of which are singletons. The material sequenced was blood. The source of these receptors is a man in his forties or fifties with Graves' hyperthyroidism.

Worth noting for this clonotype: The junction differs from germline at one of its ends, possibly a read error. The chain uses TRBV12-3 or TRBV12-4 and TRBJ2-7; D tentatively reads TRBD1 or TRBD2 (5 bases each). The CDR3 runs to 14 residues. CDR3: CASSTQGVPYEQHF. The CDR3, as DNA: TGTGCCAGCAGTACTCAGGGAGTTCCCTACGAGCAGCACTTC.

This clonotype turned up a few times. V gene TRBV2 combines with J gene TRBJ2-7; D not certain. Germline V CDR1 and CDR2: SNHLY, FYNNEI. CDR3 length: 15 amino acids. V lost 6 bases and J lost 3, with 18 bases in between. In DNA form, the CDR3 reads TGTGCCAGCAGCCAAGAGAGGAGTTCTATCTACGAGCAGTACTTC. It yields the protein CASSQERSSIYEQYF.

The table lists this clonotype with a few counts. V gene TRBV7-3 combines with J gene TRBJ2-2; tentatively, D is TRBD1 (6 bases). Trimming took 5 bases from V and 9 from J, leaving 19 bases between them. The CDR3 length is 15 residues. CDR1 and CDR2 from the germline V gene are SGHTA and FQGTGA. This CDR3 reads CASSPGDTRIRELFF. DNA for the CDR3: TGTGCCAGCAGCCCTGGGGACACTCGAATTAGGGAGCTGTTTTTT.

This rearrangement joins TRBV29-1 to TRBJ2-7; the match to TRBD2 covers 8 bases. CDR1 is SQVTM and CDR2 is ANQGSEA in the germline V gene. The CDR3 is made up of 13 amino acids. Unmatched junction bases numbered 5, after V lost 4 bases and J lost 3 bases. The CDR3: CSVVPSGFYEQYF. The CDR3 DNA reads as TGCAGCGTTGTCCCTAGCGGGTTCTACGAGCAGTACTTC.

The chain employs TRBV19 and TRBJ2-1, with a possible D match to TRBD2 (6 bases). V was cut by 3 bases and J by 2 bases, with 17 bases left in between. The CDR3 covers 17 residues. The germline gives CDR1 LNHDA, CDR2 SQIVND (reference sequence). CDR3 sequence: CASSMNVGGKTYNEQFF. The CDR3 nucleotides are TGTGCCAGTAGTATGAACGTCGGAGGGAAAACCTACAATGAGCAGTTCTTC.

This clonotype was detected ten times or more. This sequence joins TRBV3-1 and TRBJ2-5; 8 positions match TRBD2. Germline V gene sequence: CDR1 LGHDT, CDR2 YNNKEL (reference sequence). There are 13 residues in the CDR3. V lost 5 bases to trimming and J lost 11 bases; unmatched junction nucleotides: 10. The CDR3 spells CASSSWTSRYQYF. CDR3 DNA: TGTGCCAGCAGCTCGTGGACTAGCCGCTATCAGTACTTC.

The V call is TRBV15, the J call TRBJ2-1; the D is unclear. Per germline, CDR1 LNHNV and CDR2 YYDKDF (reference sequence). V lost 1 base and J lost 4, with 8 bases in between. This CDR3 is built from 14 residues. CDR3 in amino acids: CATSRAEVYNEQFF. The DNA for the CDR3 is TGTGCCACCAGCAGAGCAGAGGTATACAATGAGCAGTTCTTC.

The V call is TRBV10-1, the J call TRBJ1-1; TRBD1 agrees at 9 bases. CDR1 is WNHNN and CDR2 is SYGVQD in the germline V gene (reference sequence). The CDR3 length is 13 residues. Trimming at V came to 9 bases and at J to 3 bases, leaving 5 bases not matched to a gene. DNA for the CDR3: TGCGCCAGTATGGACAGGGGTGACACTGAAGCTTTCTTT. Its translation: CASMDRGDTEAFF.

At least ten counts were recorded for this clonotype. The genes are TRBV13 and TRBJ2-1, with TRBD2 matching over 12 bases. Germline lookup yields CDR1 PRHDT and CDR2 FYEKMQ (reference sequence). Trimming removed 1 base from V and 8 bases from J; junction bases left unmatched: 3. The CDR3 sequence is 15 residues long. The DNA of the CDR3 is TGTGCCAGCAGCTTAGTACTAGCGGGGGGTGATGAGCAGTTCTTC. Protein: CASSLVLAGGDEQFF.

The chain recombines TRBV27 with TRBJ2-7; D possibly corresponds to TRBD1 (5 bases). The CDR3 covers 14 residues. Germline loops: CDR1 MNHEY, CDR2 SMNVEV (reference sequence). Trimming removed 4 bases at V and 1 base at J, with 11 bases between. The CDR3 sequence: CASSYGRGSYEQYF. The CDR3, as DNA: TGTGCCAGCAGTTACGGAAGGGGTTCCTACGAGCAGTACTTC.

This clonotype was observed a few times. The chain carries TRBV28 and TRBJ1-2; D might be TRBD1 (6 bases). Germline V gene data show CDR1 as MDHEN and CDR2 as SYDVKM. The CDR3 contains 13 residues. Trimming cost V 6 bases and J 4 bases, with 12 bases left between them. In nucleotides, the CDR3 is TGTGCCAGCAGCATCAGGACAGCCTATGGCTACACCTTC. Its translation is CASSIRTAYGYTF.

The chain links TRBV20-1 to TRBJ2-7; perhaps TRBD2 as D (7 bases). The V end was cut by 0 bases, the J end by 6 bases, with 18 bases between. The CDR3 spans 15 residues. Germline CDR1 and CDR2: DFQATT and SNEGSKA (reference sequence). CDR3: CSARDPNRGGGEQYF. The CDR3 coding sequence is TGCAGTGCTAGAGATCCGAATCGGGGAGGGGGCGAGCAGTACTTC.

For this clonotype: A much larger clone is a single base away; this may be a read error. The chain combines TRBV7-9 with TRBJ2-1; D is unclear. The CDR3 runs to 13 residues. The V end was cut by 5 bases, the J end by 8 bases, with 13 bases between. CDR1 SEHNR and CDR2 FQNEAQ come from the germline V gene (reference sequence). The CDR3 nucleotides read TGTGCCAGCAGCCCGATGTCATACGATGAGCAGTTCTTC. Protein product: CASSPMSYDEQFF.

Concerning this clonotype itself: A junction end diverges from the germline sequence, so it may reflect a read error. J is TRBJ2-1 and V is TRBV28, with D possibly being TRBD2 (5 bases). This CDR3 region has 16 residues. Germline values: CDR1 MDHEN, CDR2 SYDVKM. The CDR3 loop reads CASPPAGLGSYSEQFF. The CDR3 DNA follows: TGTGCCAGCCCCCCTGCGGGTTTAGGCTCCTACAGTGAGCAGTTCTTC.

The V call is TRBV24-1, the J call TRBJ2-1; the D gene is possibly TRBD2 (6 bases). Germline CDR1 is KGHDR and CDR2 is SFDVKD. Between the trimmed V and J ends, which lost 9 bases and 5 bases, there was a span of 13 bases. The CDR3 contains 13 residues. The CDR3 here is CATRGASDNEQFF. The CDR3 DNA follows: TGTGCCACCCGCGGGGCTTCGGACAATGAGCAGTTCTTC.

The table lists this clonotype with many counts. DNA of the CDR3: TGTGCCAGCAGGTTGCTGGGACGAACCCCCTACAATGAGCAGTTCTTC. Its translation is CASRLLGRTPYNEQFF. The gene calls are TRBV7-3 and TRBJ2-1; possibly TRBD1 or TRBD2 for D (5 bases each). V lost 6 bases and J lost 2, with 17 bases in between. Germline CDR1 is SGHTA and CDR2 is FQGTGA. This CDR3 comprises 16 residues.

The CDR3, as DNA: TGTGCCAGCTCACCAGACCGGGAGGTCCTTTACGAGCAGTACTTC. Translating gives CASSPDREVLYEQYF. The chain combines TRBV18 with TRBJ2-7; 7 positions match TRBD2. V trimming: 2 bases; J trimming: 4 bases; junction bases outside the gene matches: 8. The length of the CDR3 is 15 residues. CDR1 is KGHSH, CDR2 LQKENI, per germline.

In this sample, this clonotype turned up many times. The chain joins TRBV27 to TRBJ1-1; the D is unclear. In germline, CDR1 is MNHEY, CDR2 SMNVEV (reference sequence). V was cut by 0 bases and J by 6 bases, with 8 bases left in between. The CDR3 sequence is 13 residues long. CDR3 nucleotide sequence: TGTGCCAGCAGTTTATCCAGACCCTCTGAAGCTTTCTTT. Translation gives CASSLSRPSEAFF.

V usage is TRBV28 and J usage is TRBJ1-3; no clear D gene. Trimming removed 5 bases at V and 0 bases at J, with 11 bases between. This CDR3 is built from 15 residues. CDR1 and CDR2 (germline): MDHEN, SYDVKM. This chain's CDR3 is CASSPVGDSGNTIYF. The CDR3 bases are TGTGCCAGCAGTCCAGTCGGTGACTCTGGAAACACCATATATTTT.

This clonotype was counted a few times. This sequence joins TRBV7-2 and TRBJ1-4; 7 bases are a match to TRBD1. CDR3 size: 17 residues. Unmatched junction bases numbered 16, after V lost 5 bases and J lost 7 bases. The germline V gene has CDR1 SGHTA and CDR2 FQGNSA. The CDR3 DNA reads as TGTGCCAGCAGCCCAGGACAGGTTGCTCTCGCTCTTGAAAAACTGTTTTTT. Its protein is CASSPGQVALALEKLFF.

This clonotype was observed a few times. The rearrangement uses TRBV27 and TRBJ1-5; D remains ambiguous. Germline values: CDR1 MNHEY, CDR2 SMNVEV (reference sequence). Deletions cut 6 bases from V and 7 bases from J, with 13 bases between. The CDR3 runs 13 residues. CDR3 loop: CASSNTQYQPQHF. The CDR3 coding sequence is TGTGCCAGCAGCAATACTCAATACCAGCCCCAGCATTTT.

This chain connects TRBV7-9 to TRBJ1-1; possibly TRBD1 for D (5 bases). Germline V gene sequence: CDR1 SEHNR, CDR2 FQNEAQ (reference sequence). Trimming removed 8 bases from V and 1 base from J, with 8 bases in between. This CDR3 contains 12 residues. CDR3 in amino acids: CASDSENTEAFF. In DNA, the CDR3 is TGTGCCAGCGACAGTGAGAACACTGAAGCTTTCTTT.

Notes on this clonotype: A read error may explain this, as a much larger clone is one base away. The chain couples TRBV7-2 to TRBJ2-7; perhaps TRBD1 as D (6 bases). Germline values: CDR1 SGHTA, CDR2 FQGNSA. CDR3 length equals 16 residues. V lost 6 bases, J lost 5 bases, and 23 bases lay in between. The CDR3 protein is CASSPTRQDYHHEQYF. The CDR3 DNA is TGTGCCAGCAGTCCCACACGACAGGATTATCACCACGAGCAGTACTTC.

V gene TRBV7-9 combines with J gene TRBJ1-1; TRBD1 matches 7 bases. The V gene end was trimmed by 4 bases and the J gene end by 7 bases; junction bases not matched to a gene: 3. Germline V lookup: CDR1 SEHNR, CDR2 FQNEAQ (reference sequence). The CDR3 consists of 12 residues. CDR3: CASSSGDSEAFF. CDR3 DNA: TGTGCCAGCAGCTCGGGGGACAGTGAAGCTTTCTTT.

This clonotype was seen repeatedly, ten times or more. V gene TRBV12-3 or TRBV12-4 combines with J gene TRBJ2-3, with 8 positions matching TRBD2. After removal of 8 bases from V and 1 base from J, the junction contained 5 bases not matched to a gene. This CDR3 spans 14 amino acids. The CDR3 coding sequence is TGTGCCAGCTACGGGGGGGGTCGCACAGATACGCAGTATTTT. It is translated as CASYGGGRTDTQYF.

The CDR3 protein is CSAGAFFSIDEQFF. In nucleotides, the CDR3 is TGCAGCGCGGGGGCATTTTTTTCGATCGATGAGCAGTTCTTC. V is TRBV29-1 and J is TRBJ2-1; the D gene could be TRBD1 or TRBD2 (6 bases each). The CDR3 totals 14 residues. Trimming shortened V by 7 bases and J by 8 bases, and 21 bases separated the two germline ends. In germline, CDR1 is SQVTM, CDR2 ANQGSEA.